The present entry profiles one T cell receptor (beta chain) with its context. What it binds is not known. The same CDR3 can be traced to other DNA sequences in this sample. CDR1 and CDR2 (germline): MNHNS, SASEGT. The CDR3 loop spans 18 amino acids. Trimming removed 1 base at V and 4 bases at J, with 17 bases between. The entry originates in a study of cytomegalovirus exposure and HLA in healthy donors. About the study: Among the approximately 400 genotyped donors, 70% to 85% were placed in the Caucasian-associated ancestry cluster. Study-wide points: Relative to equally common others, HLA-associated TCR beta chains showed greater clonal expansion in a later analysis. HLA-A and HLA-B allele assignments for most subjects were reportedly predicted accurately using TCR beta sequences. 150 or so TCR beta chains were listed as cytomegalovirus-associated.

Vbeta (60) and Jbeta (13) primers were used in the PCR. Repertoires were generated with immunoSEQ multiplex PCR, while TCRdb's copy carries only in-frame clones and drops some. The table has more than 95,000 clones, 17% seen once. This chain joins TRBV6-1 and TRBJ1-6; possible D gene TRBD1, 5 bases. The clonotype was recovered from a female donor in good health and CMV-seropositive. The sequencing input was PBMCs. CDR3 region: CASSEEAPGRSYNSPLHF. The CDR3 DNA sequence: TGTGCCAGCAGTGAAGAGGCTCCAGGGAGGTCATATAATTCACCCCTCCACTTT.